The sequence of this T cell receptor beta chain was determined in a study of cytomegalovirus exposure and HLA in healthy donors. Both 60 Vbeta primers and 13 Jbeta primers went into the PCR. Some clones are missing from TCRdb's copy, which holds only in-frame ones; the method was immunoSEQ multiplex PCR. The data show roughly 130,000 clones, 70% to 75% seen once. Sample: PBMCs. This receptor was obtained from a woman aged 40 to 50 in good health and CMV-seropositive.

The CDR3 coding sequence is TGCGCCAGCAGGACCCAACCATTAGCGCCTGCCGAGCAGTACTTC. It codes for CASRTQPLAPAEQYF. This chain uses TRBV4-1 with TRBJ2-7; possibly TRBD2 for D (5 bases). Germline CDR1 is MGHRA and CDR2 is YSYEKL. This CDR3 has 15 residues. Trimming cost V 6 bases and J 6 bases, with 21 bases left between them.